This section outlines one TCR beta chain sequence together with its context. As originally analysed: Counts of nucleated cells, estimated from reference gene primer amplification, were obtained. TCRdb's copy holds only in-frame clones and misses some; the assay was immunoSEQ multiplex PCR. Clone size and V and J calls were adopted from that table, with D and trimming inferred from the DNA. Here the sample spans 95,000 to 150,000 clones, around nine tenths being singletons. This record belongs to a study of blood T cell repertoires in COVID-19. Looking at the study overall: Acute-phase and convalescent COVID-19 samples originated in the United States, Italy and Spain. T cells, B-cell-depleted T cells, or PBMCs provided the cDNA or gDNA that served as material.

Trimming pared 2 bases from V and 4 bases from J, leaving 10 bases between. The CDR3 contains 14 residues. Germline V gives CDR1 SGHNT, CDR2 YYREEE (reference sequence). V and J are TRBV5-4 and TRBJ1-3; possibly TRBD1 for D (5 bases). The sequence came from a woman between 50 and 59 years old with active or convalescent COVID-19. The sequencing input was peripheral blood. CDR3 DNA: TGTGCCAGCAGCTTCCCAGGGTCGGGAAACACCATATATTTT. This gives the protein CASSFPGSGNTIYF.